This entry lists 31 T cell receptor beta chains sequenced from one sample in a study of blood T cell repertoires in COVID-19. The assay was immunoSEQ multiplex PCR, and TCRdb's table has in-frame clones only and misses some. The table includes around 340,000 clones, roughly 90% detected once. The sample was peripheral blood. Source of these receptors: a woman aged 60-70 years with COVID-19, enrolled during active disease.

This chain connects TRBV20-1 to TRBJ1-1; possible D gene TRBD1, 6 bases. CDR1 and CDR2 (germline): DFQATT, SNEGSKA (reference sequence). Trimming removed 3 bases from V and 0 bases from J, with 14 bases in between. The CDR3 sequence is 15 residues long. CDR3 DNA sequence: TGCAGTGCTAGTGGGCAGGGGTTCGTGAACACTGAAGCTTTCTTT. Encoded protein: CSASGQGFVNTEAFF.

The CDR3 nucleotides are TGTGCCAGCAGCGTAGGAGCAGGCGCGAACACCGGGGAGCTGTTTTTT. Protein product: CASSVGAGANTGELFF. The rearrangement joins TRBV9 to TRBJ2-2; D remains ambiguous. Trimming took 0 bases from V and 0 from J, leaving 9 bases between them. In germline, CDR1 is SGDLS, CDR2 YYNGEE. The CDR3 covers 16 residues.

The chain is built from TRBV7-9 and TRBJ2-1; TRBD1 might be the D (6 bases). CDR1 SEHNR and CDR2 FQNEAQ come from the germline V gene (reference sequence). V gave up 1 base and J gave up 1 base, with 11 bases separating them. The CDR3 has 16 amino acids. The CDR3 loop is CASSLGHRVSYNEQFF. CDR3 bases: TGTGCCAGCAGCTTAGGTCACAGGGTATCCTACAATGAGCAGTTCTTC.

The genes are TRBV30 and TRBJ2-1, with 10 positions matching TRBD1. V trimming: 2 bases; J trimming: 4 bases; junction bases outside the gene matches: 5. CDR3 length: 15 residues. CDR1 is GTSNPN, CDR2 SVGIG, per germline (reference sequence). This CDR3 reads CAWSFRDRGYNEQFF. The CDR3 region has the DNA TGTGCCTGGAGTTTTAGGGACAGGGGATACAATGAGCAGTTCTTC.

The chain is built from TRBV2 and TRBJ1-1; D might be TRBD1 (6 bases). The V gene's germline CDR1 is SNHLY and CDR2 FYNNEI. The length of the CDR3 is 12 residues. Trimming removed 5 bases from V and 11 bases from J, with 15 bases in between. The CDR3 loop reads CASSTGGPEAFF. The CDR3 bases are TGTGCCAGCAGTACGGGGGGGCCAGAGGCTTTCTTT.

The chain carries TRBV19 and TRBJ2-4, with TRBD1 matching 9 bases. V lost 2 bases and J lost 0; bases outside the gene matches: 8. Germline V gene data show CDR1 as LNHDA and CDR2 as SQIVND (reference sequence). This CDR3 is 18 amino acids long. The CDR3: CASSIKDRGDLAKNIQYF. CDR3 DNA: TGTGCCAGTAGTATAAAGGACAGGGGAGATCTAGCCAAAAACATTCAGTACTTC.

V is TRBV7-9 and J is TRBJ1-2, with D possibly TRBD1 on 5 matching bases. The CDR3 is 14 amino acids. CDR1 and CDR2 (germline): SEHNR, FQNEAQ (reference sequence). Trimming left V 5 bases short and J 4 bases short, with 14 bases between. The CDR3 spells CASSQIATAYGYTF. Here the CDR3 DNA reads TGTGCCAGCAGCCAGATCGCGACAGCCTATGGCTACACCTTC.

This clone was seen only once. The chain employs TRBV18 and TRBJ1-4, with TRBD1 matching over 9 bases. V dropped 0 bases and J dropped 8; count of bases not matched to a gene: 7. Germline CDR1 is KGHSH and CDR2 is LQKENI. This CDR3 contains 16 residues. This CDR3 reads CASSPPSGTGHEKLFF. The DNA of the CDR3 is TGTGCCAGCTCACCACCCTCTGGGACAGGGCACGAAAAACTGTTTTTT.

The chain links TRBV5-6 to TRBJ2-7; D is unclear. Germline V gives CDR1 SGHDT, CDR2 YYEEEE. This CDR3 region has 14 residues. V lost 3 bases to trimming and J lost 4 bases, with 14 bases between them. CDR3 in DNA: TGTGCCAGCAGCTGGGCCGCTATTACATACGAGCAGTACTTC. Translating it yields CASSWAAITYEQYF.

The chain joins TRBV7-2 to TRBJ1-4; 7 nucleotides match TRBD1. After removal of 1 base from V and 5 bases from J, the junction contained 4 bases not matched to a gene. The CDR3 runs to 15 residues. Per the germline V gene, CDR1 is SGHTA and CDR2 is FQGNSA. As DNA, the CDR3 is TGTGCCAGCAGCTTAGGACAGGGTCGAAATGAAAAACTGTTTTTT. This gives the protein CASSLGQGRNEKLFF. The full variable domain, in which reference TRBV7-2 and TRBJ1-4 provide the parts outside the CDR3, is GAGVSQSPSNKVTEKGKDVELRCDPISGHTALYWYRQSLGQGLEFLIYFQGNSAPDKSGLPSDRFSAERTGGSVSTLTIQRTQQEDSAVYLCASSLGQGRNEKLFFGSGTQLSVL.

The rearrangement uses TRBV7-3 and TRBJ1-6; 11 bases match TRBD1. CDR3 length: 14 residues. Germline loops: CDR1 SGHTA, CDR2 FQGTGA. V was clipped by 4 bases and J by 10 bases; unmatched bases: 3. CDR3 loop: CASSSGTGGSPLHF. The CDR3 nucleotides are TGTGCCAGCAGCTCCGGGACAGGGGGATCACCCCTCCACTTT.

The chain combines TRBV12-5 with TRBJ2-2; D perhaps matches TRBD2 (6 bases). Looked up from germline, CDR1 is LGHNT and CDR2 is FRNRAP. The CDR3 loop spans 13 amino acids. Trimming removed 11 bases from V and 6 bases from J, with 16 bases in between. The CDR3, as DNA: TGTGCTTGCCGACGGGGGTCGTCCGGGGAGCTGTTTTTT. Translating gives CACRRGSSGELFF.

The chain carries TRBV27 and TRBJ1-1; TRBD1 matches at 7 bases. The CDR3 consists of 18 residues. With V trimmed by 5 bases and J by 1 base, 16 bases remained unmatched. Germline V gene sequence: CDR1 MNHEY, CDR2 SMNVEV (reference sequence). CDR3 in amino acids: CASSLEGRGLMGNTEAFF. CDR3 coding DNA: TGTGCCAGCAGTCTCGAGGGCAGGGGGTTAATGGGGAACACTGAAGCTTTCTTT.

This clone appeared once. The gene calls are TRBV5-1 and TRBJ2-7; TRBD1 matches at 9 bases. This CDR3 contains 13 residues. The V gene's germline CDR1 is SGHRS and CDR2 YFSETQ. The V and J ends lost 5 bases and 3 bases, in that order; junction bases with no gene match: 3. CDR3 sequence: CASRRGQGYEQYF. CDR3 DNA sequence: TGCGCCAGCAGAAGGGGACAGGGCTACGAGCAGTACTTC.

The chain combines TRBV7-3 with TRBJ1-1, with D possibly being TRBD1 (5 bases). Looked up from germline, CDR1 is SGHTA and CDR2 is FQGTGA. The V gene lost 5 bases and the J gene lost 3 bases, with 10 bases spanning the gap. This CDR3 has 13 residues. The CDR3 spells CASSARDYTEAFF. CDR3 in DNA: TGTGCCAGCAGCGCCAGGGATTACACTGAAGCTTTCTTT.

The chain joins TRBV7-2 to TRBJ2-7, with D maybe TRBD2 (7 bases). Trimming took off 5 bases at V and 0 bases at J, with 11 bases between the two ends. Germline CDR1 and CDR2: SGHTA and FQGNSA. This CDR3 has 14 amino acids. CDR3 loop: CASSAGDNSYEQYF. CDR3 in DNA: TGTGCCAGCAGCGCGGGGGACAACTCCTACGAGCAGTACTTC.

This clone was found once. The J gene is TRBJ1-6, the V gene TRBV15; TRBD1 agrees at 7 bases. V lost 1 base to trimming and J lost 10 bases; unmatched junction nucleotides: 7. Germline lookup yields CDR1 LNHNV and CDR2 YYDKDF (reference sequence). This CDR3 spans 15 amino acids. CDR3 sequence (DNA): TGTGCCACCAGCAGAGTACGGGGACAGAGATCACCCCTCCACTTT. Its translation: CATSRVRGQRSPLHF.

This clone is a singleton in its sample. This chain uses TRBV6-5 with TRBJ2-5, with 13 bases lining up with TRBD2. The ends lost 11 bases at V and 4 bases at J; junction bases unmatched: 7. The CDR3 runs 14 residues. Germline values: CDR1 MNHEY, CDR2 SVGAGI. CDR3 bases: TGTGCCGCCACTAGCGGGGGGGCCGGAGAGACCCAGTACTTC. This gives the protein CAATSGGAGETQYF.

The table lists this clone with a count of one. The chain has TRBV5-1 and TRBJ1-3; a possible D gene is TRBD1 (5 bases). With 1 base removed from V and 0 bases from J, the gap between germline ends came to 11 bases. The CDR3 sequence is 16 residues long. In germline, CDR1 is SGHRS, CDR2 YFSETQ. CDR3 residues: CASSLQGAVSGNTIYF. CDR3 DNA: TGCGCCAGCAGCTTGCAAGGGGCCGTCTCTGGAAACACCATATATTTT. Using reference TRBV5-1 and TRBJ1-3 for the parts outside the CDR3, the full variable domain is KAGVTQTPRYLIKTRGQQVTLSCSPISGHRSVSWYQQTPGQGLQFLFEYFSETQRNKGNFPGRFSGRQFSNSRSEMNVSTLELGDSALYLCASSLQGAVSGNTIYFGEGSWLTVV.

The rearrangement joins TRBV2 to TRBJ2-7; D is possibly TRBD1 (6 bases). The CDR3 is 13 residues long. The V gene lost 6 bases and the J gene lost 0 bases, with 9 bases spanning the gap. CDR1 and CDR2 (germline): SNHLY, FYNNEI. The CDR3 sequence: CASSRDNSYEQYF. The CDR3, as DNA: TGTGCCAGCAGCAGGGACAACTCCTACGAGCAGTACTTC. Drawing the rest from reference TRBV2 and TRBJ2-7, the complete variable domain is EPEVTQTPSHQVTQMGQEVILRCVPISNHLYFYWYRQILGQKVEFLVSFYNNEISEKSEIFDDQFSVERPDGSNFTLKIRSTKLEDSAMYFCASSRDNSYEQYFGPGTRLTVT.

The V call is TRBV7-2, the J call TRBJ2-4; 13 nucleotides agree with TRBD2. Germline V CDR1 and CDR2: SGHTA, FQGNSA. V lost 6 bases, J lost 0 bases, and 5 bases stayed unmatched. The CDR3 sequence is 17 residues long. CDR3 bases: TGTGCCAGCAGGGGGACTAGCGGGGTGCTAGCCAAAAACATTCAGTACTTC. Translating gives CASRGTSGVLAKNIQYF.

J is TRBJ2-3 and V is TRBV9, with TRBD1 matching over 7 bases. The germline CDR1 and CDR2 sequences are SGDLS and YYNGEE. CDR3 length equals 15 residues. J lost 4 bases, V lost 2 bases, and 7 bases had no gene match. The CDR3 nucleotides read TGTGCCAGCAGCGTCGGGCAGGGGGAAGCAGATACGCAGTATTTT. Translation gives CASSVGQGEADTQYF.

This clone turned up a few times. The chain has TRBV9 and TRBJ1-3; D ambiguous. V lost 4 bases, J lost 0 bases, and 5 bases lay in between. The V gene's germline CDR1 is SGDLS and CDR2 YYNGEE. CDR3 length equals 13 residues. CDR3 loop: CASSFGSGNTIYF. The CDR3 DNA reads TGTGCCAGCAGCTTCGGCTCTGGAAACACCATATATTTT.

The chain recombines TRBV9 with TRBJ1-4; tentative D call: TRBD1 (5 bases). CDR1 is SGDLS, CDR2 YYNGEE, per germline. Trimming cost V 3 bases and J 5 bases, with 11 bases left between them. The CDR3 is 14 amino acids. The CDR3 region is CASSDDSSNEKLFF. The CDR3 DNA is TGTGCCAGCAGCGACGACAGCTCGAATGAAAAACTGTTTTTT.

This sequence joins TRBV4-1 and TRBJ2-7; 9 bases are shared with TRBD1. Germline V gives CDR1 MGHRA, CDR2 YSYEKL. CDR3 length equals 15 residues. The V segment lost 1 base and the J segment 3 bases; nucleotides outside the gene matches: 4. The CDR3 DNA reads as TGCGCCAGCAGCCAAGTCCGGGACAGGGTCTACGAGCAGTACTTC. Protein product: CASSQVRDRVYEQYF.

This chain connects TRBV5-4 to TRBJ2-7; D is perhaps TRBD1 (5 bases). Trimming pared 0 bases from V and 0 bases from J, leaving 13 bases between. Germline V gene data show CDR1 as SGHNT and CDR2 as YYREEE (reference sequence). This CDR3 is 16 amino acids long. CDR3 nucleotide sequence: TGTGCCAGCAGCTTGGCGGTGGCAGGGTTCTCCTACGAGCAGTACTTC. Its translation is CASSLAVAGFSYEQYF.

The rearrangement uses TRBV18 and TRBJ1-2, with TRBD1 identical over 9 bases. The V and J ends lost 6 bases and 3 bases, in that order; junction bases with no gene match: 8. This CDR3 contains 15 residues. The germline V gene has CDR1 KGHSH and CDR2 LQKENI. The chain's CDR3 is CASSGQGLSDYGYTF. In nucleotides, the CDR3 is TGTGCCAGCTCGGGACAGGGACTTTCAGACTATGGCTACACCTTC.

The chain has TRBV19 and TRBJ1-1; TRBD1 aligns across 11 bases. Germline CDR1 LNHDA, CDR2 SQIVND (reference sequence). V gave up 5 bases and J gave up 3 bases; unmatched junction bases: 5. The CDR3 sequence is 15 residues long. The CDR3 is CASSLWTGGDTEAFF. In DNA form, the CDR3 reads TGTGCCAGTAGTCTCTGGACAGGGGGCGACACTGAAGCTTTCTTT.

The rearrangement uses TRBV18 and TRBJ2-3; no definite D call. The CDR3 spans 13 residues. Looked up from germline, CDR1 is KGHSH and CDR2 is LQKENI. The V end lost 0 bases, the J end lost 10 bases, and 11 bases lay between the germline ends. The CDR3 reads CASSPPIRVAQYF. Here the CDR3 DNA reads TGTGCCAGCTCACCACCAATACGGGTGGCGCAGTATTTT.

This sequence joins TRBV6-5 and TRBJ2-3, with D maybe TRBD1 (5 bases). The CDR3 length is 13 residues. V was cut by 8 bases and J by 2 bases, with 11 bases left in between. Per the germline V gene, CDR1 is MNHEY and CDR2 is SVGAGI. DNA of the CDR3: TGTGCCAGCGACAGCCAGTTCACAGATACGCAGTATTTT. Translation gives CASDSQFTDTQYF.

V gene TRBV6-5 combines with J gene TRBJ1-1; D is possibly TRBD1 (6 bases). The CDR3 is 14 amino acids. V was trimmed by 8 bases and J by 4 bases, leaving 17 bases between them. The germline V gene encodes CDR1 MNHEY and CDR2 SVGAGI. CDR3 sequence reads: CASGSPGVVTEAFF. CDR3 nucleotides: TGTGCCAGCGGATCCCCAGGGGTTGTCACTGAAGCTTTCTTT.